The following is a T cell receptor beta chain sequence with its context. Its antigen is unknown. This record comes from a study of blood T cells in healthy people across ages. Overall study results and limits: Naive CD4+ cell counts and diversity both ran higher in long-lived than in aged donors. Age brought a roughly linear fall in TCR beta diversity measured per million T cells.

Through a sample-barcoded 5' primer and a J-beta primer mix, a second PCR was run for roughly 6 to 11 cycles. All cDNA molecules were each tagged by a template-switch adaptor with 12 random nucleotides. Using its own MiXCR run on the 5' RACE reads, TCRdb lists one record per CDR3 protein. The sample carries approximately 790,000 distinct CDR3 sequences, about 59% recorded once. CDR1 SGHDN and CDR2 FVKESK come from the germline V gene. This CDR3 has 12 residues. V was shortened by 6 bases and J by 11 bases, with 14 bases between the two germline ends. The sample comprised blood. This clonotype was sampled from a man aged 30 to 45 in good health. The chain is built from TRBV14 and TRBJ2-1; D uncertain. This CDR3 reads CASRTPGGKQFF. CDR3 bases: TGTGCCAGCAGGACGCCTGGTGGCAAGCAGTTCTTC.